The sequence of this TCR beta chain was determined in a study of human T cells and chemical hapten exposure. Turning to the study itself: An area of 2 cm by approximately 2.1 cm on upper inner arm skin received 2% DPC for sensitization.

Unique molecular identifiers were affixed to discrete cDNA molecules within the library. TCRdb passed the RACE reads through MiXCR, listing each CDR3 protein once. The sample includes 360,000 or so distinct CDR3 sequences, roughly 6.3% seen only once; the top ten take 5% to 6%. The time point is: patch test 2, 6 weeks after DPC sensitization. This sample's treatment: therapeutic diphenylcyclopropenone sensitization with weekly scalp DPC. Each donor was an alopecia patient between 18 and 70 years of age who qualified for DPC. Per germline, CDR1 LGHNA and CDR2 YNFKEQ. This CDR3 is 16 amino acids long. J was trimmed by 3 bases and V by 0 bases; bases with no gene match: 5. Study outcomes and limitations: Relative to control repertoires, expanded TCRs gave rise to significantly more large CDR3 similarity clusters.

In this sample, this clonotype turned up many times. Its antigen is as yet unknown. This chain uses TRBV4-2 with TRBJ1-5; 7 positions agree with TRBD1. This material consisted of whole blood, taken in connection with sensitization to the hapten diphenylcyclopropenone (DPC). The receptor comes from a woman between 18 and 29 years old with alopecia areata. Some clones in this sample may be carry-over from other donors' samples. The CDR3 nucleotides are TGTGCCAGCAGCCAAGAACAGGGGACAGACAATCAGCCCCAGCATTTT. Encoded protein: CASSQEQGTDNQPQHF.